These 11 T cell receptor beta chains originate from one sample sequenced in a study of T-cell memory formation after mild COVID-19. TCRdb recomputed calls from the 5' RACE reads with MiXCR, one row per CDR3 protein. The sample yields about 400,000 distinct CDR3 sequences, 16% seen once. Sequencing input: PBMCs or a T cell subset sorted from them (not recorded which). These receptors were taken from a man between 18 and 29 years old who had mild COVID-19 (a few samples of this study predate the infection). Cell type and time point are not known.

The gene calls are TRBV5-5 and TRBJ2-1, with D perhaps TRBD2 (5 bases). Germline CDR1 and CDR2: SGHKS and YYEKEE (reference sequence). V was shortened by 1 base and J by 0 bases, with 8 bases between the two germline ends. The CDR3 loop spans 15 amino acids. CDR3 DNA: TGTGCCAGCAGCTTGCTAGGGAGCTCCTACAATGAGCAGTTCTTC. This sequence encodes CASSLLGSSYNEQFF.

This clonotype was detected a few times. This chain joins TRBV7-2 and TRBJ1-1; no clear D gene. The CDR3 totals 15 residues. Germline V gene data show CDR1 as SGHTA and CDR2 as FQGNSA. Deletions cut 5 bases from V and 0 bases from J, with 13 bases between. In DNA, the CDR3 is TGTGCCAGCAGCCGGGCTTCTCTGTTGAACACTGAAGCTTTCTTT. This translates into CASSRASLLNTEAFF.

This sequence joins TRBV5-1 and TRBJ2-1; 11 positions agree with TRBD1. Germline trimming cut 2 bases from V and 6 bases from J; bases unmatched to any gene: 4. The CDR3 has 15 residues. Germline loops: CDR1 SGHRS, CDR2 YFSETQ. The CDR3 nucleotides are TGCGCCAGCAGCTTAGGACAGGGGGCGTTCAATGAGCAGTTCTTC. It codes for CASSLGQGAFNEQFF. Using reference TRBV5-1 and TRBJ2-1 for the parts outside the CDR3, the full variable domain is KAGVTQTPRYLIKTRGQQVTLSCSPISGHRSVSWYQQTPGQGLQFLFEYFSETQRNKGNFPGRFSGRQFSNSRSEMNVSTLELGDSALYLCASSLGQGAFNEQFFGPGTRLTVL.

There are a few counts of this clonotype. This rearrangement joins TRBV5-1 to TRBJ2-5, with D unclear. The CDR3 is 13 amino acids. CDR1 SGHRS and CDR2 YFSETQ come from the germline V gene. Trimming took 3 bases from V and 0 from J, leaving 6 bases between them. The CDR3 DNA follows: TGCGCCAGCAGCTCCAATTACCAAGAGACCCAGTACTTC. Encoded protein: CASSSNYQETQYF.

This clonotype was counted only a few times. This chain joins TRBV5-1 and TRBJ1-2, with D hard to call. Trimming pared 1 base from V and 6 bases from J, leaving 13 bases between. The CDR3 is 14 amino acids. CDR1 SGHRS and CDR2 YFSETQ come from the germline V gene. In DNA, the CDR3 is TGCGCCAGCAGCTTGTTAGGTGCAAGGAATGGCTACACCTTC. It specifies CASSLLGARNGYTF.

The chain carries TRBV7-9 and TRBJ2-3, with D maybe TRBD2 (5 bases). Trimming took 4 bases from V and 2 from J, leaving 13 bases between them. The CDR3 is 15 residues long. CDR1 is SEHNR, CDR2 FQNEAQ, per germline (reference sequence). For the CDR3, the DNA is TGTGCCAGCAGCTCTCCGGGATCCCTCACAGATACGCAGTATTTT. This gives the protein CASSSPGSLTDTQYF.

This clonotype occurred a few times. The chain uses TRBV7-6 and TRBJ2-3; TRBD2 matches at 11 bases. This CDR3 is 18 amino acids long. The V segment lost 1 base and the J segment 2 bases; nucleotides outside the gene matches: 8. From germline, CDR1 is SGHVS and CDR2 FNYEAQ. The CDR3 is CASSLETGTSGVTDTQYF. The CDR3 nucleotides are TGTGCCAGCAGCTTAGAGACCGGGACTAGCGGCGTCACAGATACGCAGTATTTT.

There are many counts of this clonotype. This sequence joins TRBV4-2 and TRBJ1-3; D unresolved. Trimming left V 3 bases short and J 6 bases short, with 18 bases between. Germline V gene sequence: CDR1 LGHNA, CDR2 YNFKEQ. CDR3 length: 16 residues. The DNA of the CDR3 is TGTGCCAGCAGCCAGGTTACGTGGGTCGGGGAAAACACCATATATTTT. Amino acids: CASSQVTWVGENTIYF.

This chain uses TRBV18 with TRBJ2-7, with D possibly being TRBD1 (5 bases). This CDR3 is built from 13 residues. The ends were cut back, 4 bases at V and 6 bases at J, with 13 bases in the middle. Looked up from germline, CDR1 is KGHSH and CDR2 is LQKENI. The CDR3 region is CASSLNRGSEQYF. Written as DNA, the CDR3 is TGTGCCAGCTCACTAAATAGGGGTTCCGAGCAGTACTTC.

The V gene is TRBV7-2, the J gene TRBJ1-4, with no clear D. CDR1 and CDR2 from the germline V gene are SGHTA and FQGNSA. Trimming shortened V by 5 bases and J by 6 bases, and 19 bases separated the two germline ends. This CDR3 contains 16 residues. CDR3 DNA: TGTGCCAGCAGCCCCCCAGGATACCAATCACATGAAAAACTGTTTTTT. It yields the protein CASSPPGYQSHEKLFF.

This clonotype was seen ten or more times. The chain recombines TRBV29-1 with TRBJ1-1; D unresolved. CDR1 SQVTM and CDR2 ANQGSEA come from the germline V gene. The CDR3 loop spans 10 amino acids. The V and J ends lost 6 bases and 1 base respectively, with 3 bases between them. CDR3 nucleotides: TGCAGCGTGACGAACACTGAAGCTTTCTTT. Protein sequence: CSVTNTEAFF.